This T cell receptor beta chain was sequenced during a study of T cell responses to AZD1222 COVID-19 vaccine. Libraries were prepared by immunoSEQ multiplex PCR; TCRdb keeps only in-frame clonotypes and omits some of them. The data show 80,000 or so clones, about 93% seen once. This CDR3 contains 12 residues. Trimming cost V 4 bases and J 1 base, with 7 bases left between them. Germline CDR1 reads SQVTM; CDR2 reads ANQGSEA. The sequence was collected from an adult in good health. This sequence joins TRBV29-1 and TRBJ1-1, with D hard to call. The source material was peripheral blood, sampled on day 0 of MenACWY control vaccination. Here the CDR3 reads CSVVWGNTEAFF. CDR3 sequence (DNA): TGCAGCGTTGTATGGGGGAACACTGAAGCTTTCTTT.